The T cell receptor (beta chain) described here comes from a study of cytomegalovirus exposure and HLA in healthy donors. Study summary: Per a later analysis, the roughly 700 first-cohort and under 150 validation repertoires shared one platform.

Profiled with immunoSEQ multiplex PCR; TCRdb holds only in-frame clones, not every one. The table lists under 75,000 clones, around 95% of them singletons, with roughly 7.3% in the top ten. Germline V gives CDR1 KGHSH, CDR2 LQKENI. The CDR3 totals 14 residues. After removal of 4 bases from V and 7 bases from J, the junction contained 4 bases not matched to a gene. The rearrangement uses TRBV18 and TRBJ1-2; 12 nucleotides align to TRBD1. The sample consisted of PBMCs. The clonotype originates from a woman aged 18-29 years in good health and CMV-seropositive. CDR3 amino acids: CASSLGTGGFGYTF. The CDR3 DNA follows: TGTGCCAGCTCACTTGGGACAGGGGGCTTTGGCTACACCTTC.